This T cell receptor beta chain was obtained from a study of T-cell reconstitution after alpha-beta-depleted transplantation in children. Trimming at V came to 4 bases and at J to 7 bases, leaving 4 bases not matched to a gene. This CDR3 has 13 amino acids. CDR1 is SGHAT, CDR2 FQNNGV, per germline. Unique molecular identifiers were incorporated during preparation of the TCRbeta library. TCRdb called the PCR reads again in MiXCR, with one record for every CDR3 protein. The sample has 350,000 to 450,000 distinct CDR3 sequences, about 14% seen once. The sequence was obtained from a human donor who donated a stem cell graft to a child with Fanconi anemia. The rearrangement joins TRBV11-2 to TRBJ1-1; 9 bases map to TRBD1. Material: PBMCs, obtained from the stem cell graft. The CDR3 reads CASSWTGAIEAFF. The CDR3 DNA is TGTGCCAGCAGCTGGACAGGGGCTATTGAAGCTTTCTTT.